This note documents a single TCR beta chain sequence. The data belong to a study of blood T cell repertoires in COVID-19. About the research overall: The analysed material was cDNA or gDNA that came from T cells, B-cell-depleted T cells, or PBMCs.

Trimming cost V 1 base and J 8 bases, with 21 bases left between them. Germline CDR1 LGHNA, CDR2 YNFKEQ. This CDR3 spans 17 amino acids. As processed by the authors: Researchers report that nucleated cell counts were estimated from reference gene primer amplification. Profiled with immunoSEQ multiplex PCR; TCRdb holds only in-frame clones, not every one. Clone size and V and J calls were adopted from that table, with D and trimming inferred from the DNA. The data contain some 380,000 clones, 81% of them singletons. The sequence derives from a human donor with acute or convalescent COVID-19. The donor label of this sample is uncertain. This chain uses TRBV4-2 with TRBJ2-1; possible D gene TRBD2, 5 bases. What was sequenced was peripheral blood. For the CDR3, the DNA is TGTGCCAGCAGCCAAGGAGGGATGGGATCAATGCGGGATGAGCAGTTCTTC. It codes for CASSQGGMGSMRDEQFF.